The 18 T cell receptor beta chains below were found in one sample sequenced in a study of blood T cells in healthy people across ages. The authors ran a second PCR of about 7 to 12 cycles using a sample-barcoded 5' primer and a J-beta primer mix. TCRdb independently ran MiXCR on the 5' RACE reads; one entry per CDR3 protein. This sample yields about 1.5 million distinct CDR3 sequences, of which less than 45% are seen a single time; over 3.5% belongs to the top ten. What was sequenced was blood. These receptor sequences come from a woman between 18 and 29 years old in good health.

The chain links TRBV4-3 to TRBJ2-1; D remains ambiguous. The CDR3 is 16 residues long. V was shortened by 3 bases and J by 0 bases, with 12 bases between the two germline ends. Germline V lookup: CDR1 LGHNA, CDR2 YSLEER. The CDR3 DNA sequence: TGCGCCAGCAGCCACGTGGGAAGTAGCTCCTACAATGAGCAGTTCTTC. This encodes CASSHVGSSSYNEQFF.

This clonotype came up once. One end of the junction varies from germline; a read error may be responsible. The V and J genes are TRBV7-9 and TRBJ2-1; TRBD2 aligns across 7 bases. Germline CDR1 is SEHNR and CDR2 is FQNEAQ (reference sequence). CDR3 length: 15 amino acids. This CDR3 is CSSSLGGGSYNEQFF. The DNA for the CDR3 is TGTTCCAGCAGCTTGGGCGGGGGCTCCTACAATGAGCAGTTCTTC.

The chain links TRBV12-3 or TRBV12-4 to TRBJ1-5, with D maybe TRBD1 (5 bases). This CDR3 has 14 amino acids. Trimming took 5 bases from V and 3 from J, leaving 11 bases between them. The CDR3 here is CASSPRGLNQPQHF. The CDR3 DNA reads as TGTGCCAGCAGTCCGAGGGGTCTCAATCAGCCCCAGCATTTT.

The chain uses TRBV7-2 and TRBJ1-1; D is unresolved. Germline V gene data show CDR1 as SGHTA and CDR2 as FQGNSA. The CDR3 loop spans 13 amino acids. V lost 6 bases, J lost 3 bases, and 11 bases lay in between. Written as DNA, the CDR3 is TGTGCCAGCAGTGATACAGTTTACACTGAAGCTTTCTTT. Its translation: CASSDTVYTEAFF.

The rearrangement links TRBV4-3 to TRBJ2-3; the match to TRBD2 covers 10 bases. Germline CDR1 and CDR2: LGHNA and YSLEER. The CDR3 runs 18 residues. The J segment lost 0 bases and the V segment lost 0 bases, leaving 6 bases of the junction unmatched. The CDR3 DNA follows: TGCGCCAGCAGCCAAGATCTGAGGACTAGCGGAAGCACAGATACGCAGTATTTT. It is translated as CASSQDLRTSGSTDTQYF.

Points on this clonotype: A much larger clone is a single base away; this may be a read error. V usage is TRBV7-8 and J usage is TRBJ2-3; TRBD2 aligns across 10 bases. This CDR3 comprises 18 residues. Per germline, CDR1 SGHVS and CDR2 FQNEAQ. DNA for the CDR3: TGTGCCAGCAGCTCCGCATTGTTAAGCGGGGGGGCCAAAGATACGCAGTGTTTT. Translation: CASSSALLSGGAKDTQCF. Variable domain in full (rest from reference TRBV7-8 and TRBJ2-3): GAGVSQSPRYKVAKRGQDVALRCDPISGHVSLFWYQQALGQGPEFLTYFQNEAQLDKSGLPSDRFFAERPEGSVSTLKIQRTQQEDSAVYLCASSSALLSGGAKDTQCFGPGTRLTVL.

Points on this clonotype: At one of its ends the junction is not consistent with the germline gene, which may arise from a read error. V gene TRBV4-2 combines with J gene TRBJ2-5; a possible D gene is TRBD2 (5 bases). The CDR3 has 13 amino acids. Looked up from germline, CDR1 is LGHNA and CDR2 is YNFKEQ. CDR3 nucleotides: TGTGTCAGCAGCCAAGAGGGCCCGGAGACCCAGTACTTC. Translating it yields CVSSQEGPETQYF.

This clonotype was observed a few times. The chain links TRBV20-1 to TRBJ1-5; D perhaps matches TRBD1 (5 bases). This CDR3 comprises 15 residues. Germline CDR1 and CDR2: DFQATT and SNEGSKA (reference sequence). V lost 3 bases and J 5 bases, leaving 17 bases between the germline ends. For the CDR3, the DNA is TGCAGTGCTAGTCACGCAGGGATTACCGATCAGCCCCAGCATTTT. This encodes CSASHAGITDQPQHF.

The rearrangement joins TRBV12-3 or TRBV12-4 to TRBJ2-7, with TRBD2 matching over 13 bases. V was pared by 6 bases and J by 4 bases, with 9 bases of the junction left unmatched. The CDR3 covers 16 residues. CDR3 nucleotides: TGTGCCAGCAGCCCCCGGGGACTAGCGGGAACTTACGAGCAGTACTTC. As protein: CASSPRGLAGTYEQYF.

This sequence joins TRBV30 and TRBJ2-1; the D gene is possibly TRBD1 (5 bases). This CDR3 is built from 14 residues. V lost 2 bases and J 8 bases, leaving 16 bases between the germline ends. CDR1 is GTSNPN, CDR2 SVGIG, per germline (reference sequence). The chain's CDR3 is CAWSPRGWDDEQFF. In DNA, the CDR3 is TGTGCCTGGAGTCCAAGGGGCTGGGATGATGAGCAGTTCTTC. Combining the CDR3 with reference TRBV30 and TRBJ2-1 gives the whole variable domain SQTIHQWPATLVQPVGSPLSLECTVEGTSNPNLYWYRQAAGRGLQLLFYSVGIGQISSEVPQNLSASRPQDRQFILSSKKLLLSDSGFYLCAWSPRGWDDEQFFGPGTRLTVL.

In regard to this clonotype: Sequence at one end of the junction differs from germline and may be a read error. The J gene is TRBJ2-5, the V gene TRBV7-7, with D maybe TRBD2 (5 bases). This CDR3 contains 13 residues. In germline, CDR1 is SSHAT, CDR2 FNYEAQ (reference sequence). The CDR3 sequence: CASSPGVAGEQYF. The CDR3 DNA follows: TGTGCTAGCAGCCCTGGTGTCGCGGGTGAGCAGTACTTC.

CDR3 coding DNA: TGTGCCAGCAGCCAAGATGGGGCTAGCGGGAGTGACACGCAGTATTTT. It specifies CASSQDGASGSDTQYF. J is TRBJ2-3 and V is TRBV4-2; 10 nucleotides line up with TRBD2. Per the germline V gene, CDR1 is LGHNA and CDR2 is YNFKEQ. The V and J ends lost 0 bases and 9 bases, in that order; junction bases with no gene match: 9. The CDR3 loop spans 16 amino acids.

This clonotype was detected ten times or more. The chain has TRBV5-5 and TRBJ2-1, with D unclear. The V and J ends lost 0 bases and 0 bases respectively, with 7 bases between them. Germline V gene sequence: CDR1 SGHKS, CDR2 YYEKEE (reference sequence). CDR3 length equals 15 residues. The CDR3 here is CASSLDLNSYNEQFF. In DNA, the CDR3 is TGTGCCAGCAGCTTGGACTTGAACTCCTACAATGAGCAGTTCTTC.

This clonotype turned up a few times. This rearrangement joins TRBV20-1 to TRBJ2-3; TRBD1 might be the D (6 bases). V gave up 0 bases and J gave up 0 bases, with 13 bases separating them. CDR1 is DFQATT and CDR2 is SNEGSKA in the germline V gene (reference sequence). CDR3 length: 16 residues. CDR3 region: CSARDHRVRSTDTQYF. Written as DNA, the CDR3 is TGCAGTGCTAGAGACCACAGGGTCCGAAGCACAGATACGCAGTATTTT.

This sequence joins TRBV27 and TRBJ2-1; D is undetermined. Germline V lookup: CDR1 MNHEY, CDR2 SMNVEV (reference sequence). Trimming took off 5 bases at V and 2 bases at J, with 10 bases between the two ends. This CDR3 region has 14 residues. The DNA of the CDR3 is TGTGCCAGCAGTGCGCCGGGTCCCTACAATGAGCAGTTCTTC. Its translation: CASSAPGPYNEQFF.

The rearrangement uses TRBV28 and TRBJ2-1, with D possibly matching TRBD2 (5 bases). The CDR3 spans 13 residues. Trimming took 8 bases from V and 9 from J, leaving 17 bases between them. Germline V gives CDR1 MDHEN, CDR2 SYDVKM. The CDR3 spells CASERNQEAEQFF. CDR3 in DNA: TGTGCCAGCGAGCGTAATCAGGAGGCTGAGCAGTTCTTC.

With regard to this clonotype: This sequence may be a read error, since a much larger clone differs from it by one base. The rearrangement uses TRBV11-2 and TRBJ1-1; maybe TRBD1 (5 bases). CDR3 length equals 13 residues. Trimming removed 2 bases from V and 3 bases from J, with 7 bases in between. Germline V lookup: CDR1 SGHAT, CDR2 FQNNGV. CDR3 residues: CASSLWGYTEAFF. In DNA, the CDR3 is TGTGCCAGCAGCTTATGGGGGTACACTGAAGCTTTCTTT.

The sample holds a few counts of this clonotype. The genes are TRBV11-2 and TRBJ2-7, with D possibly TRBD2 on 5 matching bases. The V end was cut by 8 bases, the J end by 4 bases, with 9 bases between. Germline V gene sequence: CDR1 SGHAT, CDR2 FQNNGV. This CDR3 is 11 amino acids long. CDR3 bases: TGTGCCAGCGACCGGGGTTACGAGCAGTACTTC. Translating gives CASDRGYEQYF.